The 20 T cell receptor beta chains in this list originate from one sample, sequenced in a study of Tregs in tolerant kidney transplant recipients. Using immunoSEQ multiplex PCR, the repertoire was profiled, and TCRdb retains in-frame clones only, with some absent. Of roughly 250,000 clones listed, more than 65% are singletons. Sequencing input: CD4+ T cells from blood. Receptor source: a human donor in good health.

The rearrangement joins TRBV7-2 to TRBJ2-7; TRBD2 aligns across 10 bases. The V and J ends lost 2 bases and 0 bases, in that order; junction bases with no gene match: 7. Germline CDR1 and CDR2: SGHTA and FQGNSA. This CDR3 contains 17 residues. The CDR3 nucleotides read TGTGCCAGCAGCTTAATGACTAGCGGGTGGAGCTCCTACGAGCAGTACTTC. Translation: CASSLMTSGWSSYEQYF.

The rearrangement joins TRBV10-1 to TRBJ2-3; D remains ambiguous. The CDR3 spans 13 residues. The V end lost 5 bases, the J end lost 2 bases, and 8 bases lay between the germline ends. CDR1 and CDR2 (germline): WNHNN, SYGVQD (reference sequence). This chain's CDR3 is CASSSIITDTQYF. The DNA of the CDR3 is TGCGCCAGCAGTTCCATAATCACAGATACGCAGTATTTT.

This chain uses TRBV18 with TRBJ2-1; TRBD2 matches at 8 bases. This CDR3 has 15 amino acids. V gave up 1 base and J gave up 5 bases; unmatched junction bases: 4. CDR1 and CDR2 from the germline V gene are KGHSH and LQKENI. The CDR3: CASSPRAGEDNEQFF. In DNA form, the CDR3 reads TGTGCCAGCTCACCACGAGCGGGAGAAGACAATGAGCAGTTCTTC.

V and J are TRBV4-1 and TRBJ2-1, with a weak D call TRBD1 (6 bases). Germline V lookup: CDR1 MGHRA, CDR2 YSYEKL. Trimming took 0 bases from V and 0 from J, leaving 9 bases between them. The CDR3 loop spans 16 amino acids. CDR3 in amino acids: CASSQDKGVSYNEQFF. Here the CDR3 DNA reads TGCGCCAGCAGCCAAGATAAGGGGGTCTCCTACAATGAGCAGTTCTTC.

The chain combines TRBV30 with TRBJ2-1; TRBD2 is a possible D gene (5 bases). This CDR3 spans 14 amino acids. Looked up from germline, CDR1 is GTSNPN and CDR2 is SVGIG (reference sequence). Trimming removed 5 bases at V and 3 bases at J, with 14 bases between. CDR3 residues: CAWVPAGSYNEQFF. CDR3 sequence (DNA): TGTGCCTGGGTTCCGGCGGGCAGCTACAATGAGCAGTTCTTC.

CDR3 coding DNA: TGTGCCAGCAGCTTAGTGATCAGGGGGTATGGCTACACCTTC. Its translation is CASSLVIRGYGYTF. V usage is TRBV7-8 and J usage is TRBJ1-2; 7 positions agree with TRBD1. Germline lookup yields CDR1 SGHVS and CDR2 FQNEAQ. This CDR3 contains 14 residues. J lost 5 bases, V lost 1 base, and 4 bases had no gene match.

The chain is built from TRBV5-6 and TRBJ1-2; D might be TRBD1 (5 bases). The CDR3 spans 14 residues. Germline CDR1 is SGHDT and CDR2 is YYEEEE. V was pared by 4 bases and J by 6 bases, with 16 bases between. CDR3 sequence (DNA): TGTGCCAGCAGCCTGGTGGGTGGGGCGAATGGCTACACCTTC. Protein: CASSLVGGANGYTF.

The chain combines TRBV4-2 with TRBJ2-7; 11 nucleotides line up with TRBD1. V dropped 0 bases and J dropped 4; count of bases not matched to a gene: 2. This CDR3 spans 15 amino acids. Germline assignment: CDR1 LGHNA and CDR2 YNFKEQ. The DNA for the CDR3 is TGTGCCAGCAGCCAAGAGAGGGACAGGGGGTACGAGCAGTACTTC. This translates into CASSQERDRGYEQYF.

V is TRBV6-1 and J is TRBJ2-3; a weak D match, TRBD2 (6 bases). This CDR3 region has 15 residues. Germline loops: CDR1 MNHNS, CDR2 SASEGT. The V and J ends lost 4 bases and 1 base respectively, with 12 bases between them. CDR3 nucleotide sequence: TGTGCCAGCAGTGGGAGGGGCAGGGGCACAGATACGCAGTATTTT. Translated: CASSGRGRGTDTQYF.

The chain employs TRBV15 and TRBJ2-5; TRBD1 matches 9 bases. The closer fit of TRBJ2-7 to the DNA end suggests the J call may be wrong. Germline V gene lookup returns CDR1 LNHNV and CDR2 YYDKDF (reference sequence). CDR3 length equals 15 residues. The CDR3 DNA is TGTGCCACCAGCAGAGATGGGACAGGGCCCTACGAGCAGTACTTC. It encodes CATSRDGTGPYEQYF.

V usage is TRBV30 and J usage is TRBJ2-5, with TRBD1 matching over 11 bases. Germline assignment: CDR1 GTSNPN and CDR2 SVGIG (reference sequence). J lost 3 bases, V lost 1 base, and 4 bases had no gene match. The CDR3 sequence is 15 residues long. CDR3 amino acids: CAWSDWTGGEETQYF. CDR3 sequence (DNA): TGTGCCTGGAGTGACTGGACAGGGGGCGAAGAGACCCAGTACTTC.

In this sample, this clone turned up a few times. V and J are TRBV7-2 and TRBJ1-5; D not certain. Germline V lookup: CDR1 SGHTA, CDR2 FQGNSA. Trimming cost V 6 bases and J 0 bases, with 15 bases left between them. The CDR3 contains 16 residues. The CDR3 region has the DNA TGTGCCAGCAGGCCCCGGCACAGTCATAGCAATCAGCCCCAGCATTTT. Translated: CASRPRHSHSNQPQHF. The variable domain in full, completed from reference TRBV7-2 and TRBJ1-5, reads GAGVSQSPSNKVTEKGKDVELRCDPISGHTALYWYRQSLGQGLEFLIYFQGNSAPDKSGLPSDRFSAERTGGSVSTLTIQRTQQEDSAVYLCASRPRHSHSNQPQHFGDGTRLSIL.

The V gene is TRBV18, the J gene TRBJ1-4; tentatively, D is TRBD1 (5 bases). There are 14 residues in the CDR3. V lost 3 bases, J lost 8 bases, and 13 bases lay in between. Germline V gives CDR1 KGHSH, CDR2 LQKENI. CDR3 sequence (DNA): TGTGCCAGCTCACCCGCGGGGCAGAGCGAAAAACTGTTTTTT. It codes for CASSPAGQSEKLFF.

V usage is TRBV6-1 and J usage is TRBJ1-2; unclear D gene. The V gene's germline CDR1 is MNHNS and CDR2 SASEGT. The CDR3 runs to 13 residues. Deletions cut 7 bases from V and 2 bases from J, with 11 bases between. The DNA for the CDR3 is TGTGCCAGCACCCCAACCGAGAACTATGGCTACACCTTC. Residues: CASTPTENYGYTF.

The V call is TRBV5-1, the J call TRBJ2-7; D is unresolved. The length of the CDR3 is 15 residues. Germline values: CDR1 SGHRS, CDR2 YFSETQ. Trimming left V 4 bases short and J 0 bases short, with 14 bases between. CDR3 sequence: CASSTTILSSYEQYF. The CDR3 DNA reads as TGCGCCAGCAGCACCACTATCCTGAGCTCCTACGAGCAGTACTTC.

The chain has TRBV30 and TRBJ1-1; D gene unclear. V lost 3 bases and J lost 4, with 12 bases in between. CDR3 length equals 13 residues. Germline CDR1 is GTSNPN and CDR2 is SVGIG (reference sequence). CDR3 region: CAWREGFRTEAFF. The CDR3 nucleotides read TGTGCCTGGAGAGAAGGGTTTCGCACTGAAGCTTTCTTT.

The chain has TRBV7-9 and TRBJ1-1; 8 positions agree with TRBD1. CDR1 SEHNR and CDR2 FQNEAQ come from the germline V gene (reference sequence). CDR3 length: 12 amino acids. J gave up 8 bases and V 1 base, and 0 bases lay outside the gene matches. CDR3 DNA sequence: TGTGCCAGCAGCTTAGGGGACAGGGAAGCTTTCTTT. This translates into CASSLGDREAFF.

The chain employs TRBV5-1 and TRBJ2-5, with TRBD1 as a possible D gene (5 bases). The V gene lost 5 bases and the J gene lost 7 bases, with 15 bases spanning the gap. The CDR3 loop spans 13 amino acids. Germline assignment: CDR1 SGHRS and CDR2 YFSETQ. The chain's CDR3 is CASSGAQGPTQYF. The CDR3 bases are TGCGCCAGCAGTGGGGCCCAAGGTCCGACCCAGTACTTC.

This CDR3 reads CASSLRTGTNEKLFF. The CDR3 DNA is TGCGCCAGCAGCCTAAGGACAGGAACTAATGAAAAACTGTTTTTT. The rearrangement links TRBV5-1 to TRBJ1-4, with 7 nucleotides matching TRBD1. The CDR3 covers 15 residues. V trimming: 4 bases; J trimming: 1 base; junction bases outside the gene matches: 4. Germline CDR1 is SGHRS and CDR2 is YFSETQ.

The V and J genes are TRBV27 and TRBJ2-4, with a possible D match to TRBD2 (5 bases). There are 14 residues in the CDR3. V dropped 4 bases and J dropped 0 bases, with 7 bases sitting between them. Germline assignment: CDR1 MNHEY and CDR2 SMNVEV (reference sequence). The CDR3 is CASSSGIAKNIQYF. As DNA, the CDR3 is TGTGCCAGCAGTTCCGGGATAGCCAAAAACATTCAGTACTTC.